The 3 T cell receptor beta chains below come from one sample, sequenced in a study of T cells in tuberculosis. Time point in this sample: new active TB diagnosis, blood taken before or within 7 days of starting treatment. Sequencing used immunoSEQ multiplex PCR; TCRdb keeps in-frame clones, though not all of them. The sample lists approximately 49,000 clones; about 95% were seen once. The sequenced sample was PBMCs, obtained at tuberculosis diagnosis. Every receptor here comes from an adult with tuberculosis.

J is TRBJ1-1 and V is TRBV7-2; D is ambiguous. The V gene's germline CDR1 is SGHTA and CDR2 FQGNSA. The CDR3 extends over 13 amino acids. V lost 3 bases to trimming and J lost 5 bases, with 10 bases between them. The CDR3: CASSFARRTEAFF. The CDR3 DNA follows: TGTGCCAGCAGCTTCGCCCGGAGGACTGAAGCTTTCTTT. Filled out from reference TRBV7-2 and TRBJ1-1, the complete variable domain reads GAGVSQSPSNKVTEKGKDVELRCDPISGHTALYWYRQSLGQGLEFLIYFQGNSAPDKSGLPSDRFSAERTGGSVSTLTIQRTQQEDSAVYLCASSFARRTEAFFGQGTRLTVV.

J is TRBJ2-7 and V is TRBV7-2; 10 bases line up with TRBD2. Unmatched junction bases numbered 12, after V lost 5 bases and J lost 2 bases. Per the germline V gene, CDR1 is SGHTA and CDR2 is FQGNSA. The CDR3 is 17 residues long. As DNA, the CDR3 is TGTGCCAGCAGCCTGACTGGGAGCGGGAGGGGGGCCTACGAGCAGTACTTC. Translated, it gives CASSLTGSGRGAYEQYF.

The gene calls are TRBV7-9 and TRBJ2-5; 9 positions match TRBD1. CDR1 and CDR2 (germline): SEHNR, FQNEAQ (reference sequence). V lost 5 bases to trimming and J lost 2 bases; unmatched junction nucleotides: 6. The CDR3 loop spans 15 amino acids. CDR3 amino acids: CASSQSGQGQETQYF. The CDR3, as DNA: TGTGCCAGCAGCCAGAGCGGACAGGGGCAAGAGACCCAGTACTTC.